Listed below are T cell receptor beta chains from one sample, sequenced in a study of CD8 T cells in ankylosing spondylitis. TCRdb independently ran MiXCR on the 5' RACE reads; one entry per CDR3 protein. Among fewer than 750,000 distinct CDR3 sequences listed, around 20% were seen once. What was sequenced was blood, either unsorted or a sorted T cell fraction (not recorded which). The receptors here all came from a male donor with ankylosing spondylitis. Both conserved end residues are part of each CDR3. Each record gives: V gene, clone size, J gene, D gene, CDR3 DNA, CDR3 protein. A D gene is named only where the DNA matches it firmly. Some rows have no size entry. The others give once, few or many, or a class for an expanded clone.

>TRBV29-1|.|TRBJ2-3|.
TGCAGCGTTGAAGGGGACAACACCCTACGGGAATGGGATACGCAGTATTTT
CSVEGDNTLREWDTQYF
>TRBV29-1|few|TRBJ2-1|.
TGCAGCGTTGAAAGGGGGGGTGGCAATGAGCAGTTCTTC
CSVERGGGNEQFF
>TRBV3-1|.|TRBJ2-1|.
TGTGCCAGCAGCCGTCGCCAGGGTGGGCGCAATGAGCAGTTCTTC
CASSRRQGGRNEQFF
>TRBV6-2/TRBV6-3|.|TRBJ2-3|.
TGTGCCAGCACCCCAGCCGGCCCCACAGATACGCAGTATTTT
CASTPAGPTDTQYF
>TRBV14|.|TRBJ2-1|.
TGTGCCAGCAGCCTCGACTTTCCTGAGGACAATGAGCAGTTCTTC
CASSLDFPEDNEQFF
>TRBV5-1|many|TRBJ1-1|TRBD1
TGCGCCAGCCACTCGCCGGCAGGGGGCTACACTGAAGCTTTCTTT
CASHSPAGGYTEAFF
>TRBV7-2|.|TRBJ2-7|.
TGTGCCAGCAGCCCAGGGTTTGTCGGAGGGAGGAGGCAGTACTTC
CASSPGFVGGRRQYF
>TRBV11-1|few|TRBJ2-3|TRBD2
TGTGCCAGCAGCCTCAGACTAGCGGATACGCAGTATTTT
CASSLRLADTQYF
>TRBV6-1|.|TRBJ1-1|TRBD1
TGTGCCAGCACCAACAGGGGCGAGGTGACTGAAGCTTTCTTT
CASTNRGEVTEAFF
>TRBV20-1|.|TRBJ2-3|.
TGCAGTGCTCCGCTAGCGAGCTCTAGCACAGATACGCAGTATTTT
CSAPLASSSTDTQYF
>TRBV12-3/TRBV12-4|few|TRBJ2-3|.
TGTGCCAGCAGACCCCGACAGGCCACAGATACGCAGTATTTT
CASRPRQATDTQYF
>TRBV7-9|few|TRBJ1-1|.
TGTGCCAGCAGCTGGGCCGGGGGGGCGAACACTGAAGCTTTCTTT
CASSWAGGANTEAFF
>TRBV6-1|.|TRBJ2-2|.
TGTGCCAGCAGTGAGCAGGGTGGAATCCTTGCCGGGGAGCTGTTTTTT
CASSEQGGILAGELFF
>TRBV12-3/TRBV12-4|many|TRBJ2-5|.
TGTGCCAGCAGTAACCGGGACCAAGAGACCCAGTACTTC
CASSNRDQETQYF
>TRBV5-5|few|TRBJ2-4|TRBD1
TGTGCCAGCAGCTTGGACAGGGGTCAAAACATTCAGTACTTC
CASSLDRGQNIQYF
>TRBV29-1|few|TRBJ2-5|TRBD1
TGCAGCGTTGAGGGACAGGGGGTAGAGACCCAGTACTTC
CSVEGQGVETQYF
>TRBV5-1|few|TRBJ2-2|.
TGCGCCACCCAGTTGGATCCCACCGGGGAGCTGTTTTTT
CATQLDPTGELFF
>TRBV20-1|.|TRBJ1-5|.
TGCAGTGCCTCTCTAGCGGGGGTATCGAATCAGCCCCAGCATTTT
CSASLAGVSNQPQHF
>TRBV4-1|.|TRBJ1-1|TRBD1
TGCGCCAGCAGCCAGGGGACAGTGCTAATGAACACTGAAGCTTTCTTT
CASSQGTVLMNTEAFF
>TRBV5-1|few|TRBJ1-5|.
TGCGCCAGCAGCTTGGGTCCCGCCGATCAGCCCCAGCATTTT
CASSLGPADQPQHF
>TRBV20-1|.|TRBJ2-1|.
TGCAGTATTATTAGGGACCCCGACCTCCTCTACAATGAGCAGTTCTTC
CSIIRDPDLLYNEQFF
>TRBV3-1|.|TRBJ1-1|.
TGTGCCAGCAGCCATACATTCCCGGGGAACACTGAAGCTTTCTTT
CASSHTFPGNTEAFF
>TRBV18|.|TRBJ1-2|TRBD1
TGTGCCAGCTCTTCCGACAGGGAGGATCGCTATGGCTACACCTTC
CASSSDREDRYGYTF
>TRBV7-3|few|TRBJ2-1|TRBD1
TGTGCCAGCAGCCGGGACAGGTTGAATGAGCAGTTCTTC
CASSRDRLNEQFF
>TRBV19|.|TRBJ1-1|.
TGTGCCAGTACTTCCCTGCTTGGCGCTGAAGCTTTCTTT
CASTSLLGAEAFF
>TRBV27|.|TRBJ1-5|TRBD1
TGTGCCAGCGGGAGTTTACTCGGACAGGGGGGTCAGCCCCAGCATTTT
CASGSLLGQGGQPQHF
>TRBV12-3/TRBV12-4|.|TRBJ2-2|.
TGTGCCAGCAGTCCCCGGGACGGTATAGGCGGGTCCGGGGAGCTGTTTTTT
CASSPRDGIGGSGELFF
>TRBV20-1|.|TRBJ1-2|TRBD1
TGCAGTTCCCCGGGACAGGGGGACTACACCTTC
CSSPGQGDYTF
>TRBV18|few|TRBJ1-2|.
TGTGCCAGCTCACCGGCCGCCGGGACCCTCTATGGCTACACCTTC
CASSPAAGTLYGYTF
>TRBV11-1|few|TRBJ2-7|TRBD1
TGTGCCAGCAGCTTAGCGTTGGTGGACAGGGATTCATACCTCTCCTACGAGCAGTACTTC
CASSLALVDRDSYLSYEQYF
>TRBV4-3|.|TRBJ2-3|.
TGCGCCAGCAGCCAAGACGACTACACAGATACGCAGTATTTT
CASSQDDYTDTQYF
>TRBV19|.|TRBJ2-1|TRBD2
TGTGCCAGTAGTTGGTATCCGGGAGGGCCTGTCCATGAGCAGTTCTTC
CASSWYPGGPVHEQFF
>TRBV29-1|few|TRBJ2-1|.
TGCAGCGTGCGCGACAATGAGCAGTTCTTC
CSVRDNEQFF
>TRBV15|few|TRBJ2-5|.
TGTGCCACCAGCAGACAGGACCCTCCCTTTCAAGAGACCCAGTACTTC
CATSRQDPPFQETQYF
>TRBV27|.|TRBJ1-3|TRBD1
TGTGCCAGCAGCTGGACAGGCCGGCGTGGCGCTGGAAACACCATATATTTT
CASSWTGRRGAGNTIYF
>TRBV30|.|TRBJ2-3|TRBD2
TGTGCCTGGAACGACTTGCTGCGGGAGAGCACAGATACGCAGTATTTT
CAWNDLLRESTDTQYF
>TRBV12-3/TRBV12-4|many|TRBJ2-2|TRBD2
TGTGCCAGCAGTTTATTGGGACTAGCGGGACTCACCGGGGAGCTGTTTTTT
CASSLLGLAGLTGELFF
>TRBV5-8|few|TRBJ2-1|TRBD2
TGTGCCAGCAGCTTGGCCAACGGCGGGGGGGACTACAATGAGCAGTTCTTC
CASSLANGGGDYNEQFF
>TRBV18|.|TRBJ1-2|TRBD1
TGTGCCAGCTCACCCGGACAGGATCCCTATGGCTACACCTTC
CASSPGQDPYGYTF
>TRBV5-1|few|TRBJ2-7|.
TGCGCCAGCAGCTTGGCCACACTCACCTACGAGCAGTACTTC
CASSLATLTYEQYF
>TRBV11-3|.|TRBJ1-1|.
TGTGCCAGCAGGCCGGGTGGGCGGGACACTGAAGCTTTCTTT
CASRPGGRDTEAFF
>TRBV2|few|TRBJ1-2|.
TGTGCCAGCAGTGAAGGGACCGTCTATGGCTACACCTTC
CASSEGTVYGYTF
>TRBV4-3|few|TRBJ1-5|.
TGCGCCAGCAGCCAAGACAAACGTGGGGGTCAGCCCCAGCATTTT
CASSQDKRGGQPQHF
>TRBV2|.|TRBJ2-1|TRBD2
TGTGCCAGCAGGGTGCGCGGGAGGAGCTCCTACAATGAGCAGTTCTTC
CASRVRGRSSYNEQFF
>TRBV6-2/TRBV6-3|few|TRBJ2-2|.
TGTGCCAGCAGGCAAGATAACACCGGGGAGCTGTTTTTT
CASRQDNTGELFF
>TRBV9|few|TRBJ1-6|TRBD1
TGTGCCAGCAGCACCGACAGGGGGGTGAATTCACCCCTCCACTTT
CASSTDRGVNSPLHF
>TRBV12-3/TRBV12-4|.|TRBJ2-5|TRBD2
TGTGCCACCTCAGTAGGACTAGCGGGGGGAGAGACCCAGTACTTC
CATSVGLAGGETQYF
>TRBV28|.|TRBJ2-4|.
TGTGCCAGCAGTTTACCGAAGGAAGACATTCAGTACTTC
CASSLPKEDIQYF
>TRBV5-1|.|TRBJ2-7|.
TGCGCCAGCAGCTTGGTGGCAGCCTCGGTCGGGGCCTACGAGCAGTACTTC
CASSLVAASVGAYEQYF
>TRBV7-2|few|TRBJ2-7|TRBD2
TGTGCCAGCAAACCCCCCGGGGGGGCCTACGAGCAGTACTTC
CASKPPGGAYEQYF
>TRBV9|few|TRBJ2-3|TRBD2
TGTGCCAGCAGCGCCGGTAGCGGGGCCCTCACAGATACGCAGTATTTT
CASSAGSGALTDTQYF
>TRBV18|.|TRBJ2-1|.
TGTGCCAGCTCACCGGTCCTAGCTCGGGAGCAGTTCTTC
CASSPVLAREQFF